The T cell receptor (beta chain) under discussion was sequenced for a study of shared clonotypes between healthy human individuals. Overall study context: In total, the donors were two women and a few men aged 18 to 49.

CD45RO-negative, CCR7-selected cells formed the naive CD8 fraction, which excluded terminally differentiated effector memory CD45RA+ cells. The repertoire was sequenced with immunoSEQ multiplex PCR; TCRdb's copy has only in-frame clones and lacks some. The repertoire consists of around 2,000,000 clones, with about 95% occurring once and the leading ten covering roughly 1.1%. CDR3 size: 15 residues. Germline V gene sequence: CDR1 SEHNR, CDR2 FQNEAQ (reference sequence). V lost 4 bases and J lost 3, with 15 bases in between. The chain combines TRBV7-9 with TRBJ1-1; weak D call: TRBD1 (6 bases). The origin of this receptor is a young man in good health. The source material was naive CD8+ T cells sorted from blood. Written as DNA, the CDR3 is TGTGCCAGCAGCTGGGGGCAGGGCCAATACACTGAAGCTTTCTTT. This gives the protein CASSWGQGQYTEAFF.